Below are 28 T cell receptor beta chains sequenced from a single sample in a study of CD8+ T cells in alopecia areata. Reverse transcription of extracted RNA yielded cDNA, which provided the sequencing template. Clones were read by immunoSEQ multiplex PCR, and TCRdb kept only the in-frame ones, dropping some. This sample yields about 190,000 clones, of which 60% are seen a single time; just over 1% belongs to the top ten. The treatment: oral pan-JAK inhibitor, 5-10 mg twice daily. Sequencing was performed on CD4+ T cells sorted from blood, taken at week 24, from a patient treated with tofacitinib. These receptors were collected from a human donor with alopecia areata.

The chain employs TRBV29-1 and TRBJ1-4; a possible D gene is TRBD1 (6 bases). The CDR3 is made up of 14 amino acids. Germline V CDR1 and CDR2: SQVTM, ANQGSEA. The V end lost 6 bases, the J end lost 4 bases, and 15 bases lay between the germline ends. The CDR3 DNA sequence: TGCAGCGTGAAAACAGGGTCCGTTAATGAAAAACTGTTTTTT. It is translated as CSVKTGSVNEKLFF.

The sample holds a few counts of this clone. The chain carries TRBV7-2 and TRBJ1-5; D remains ambiguous. The ends were cut back, 5 bases at V and 0 bases at J, with 2 bases in the middle. Germline assignment: CDR1 SGHTA and CDR2 FQGNSA. The CDR3 is 12 residues long. CDR3 coding DNA: TGTGCCAGCAGCGTTAGCAATCAGCCCCAGCATTTT. Amino acids: CASSVSNQPQHF.

The V and J genes are TRBV29-1 and TRBJ2-1; 10 nucleotides line up with TRBD1. CDR1 and CDR2 (germline): SQVTM, ANQGSEA. This CDR3 has 14 amino acids. V lost 7 bases and J lost 7; bases outside the gene matches: 10. The CDR3 region has the DNA TGCAGCGCCAGACTGAGACAGGGGGCGAATGAGCAGTTCTTC. Amino acid sequence: CSARLRQGANEQFF.

The CDR3 coding sequence is TGCAGTGCTTCCGGGGGCAGCGAGCAGTACTTC. Protein: CSASGGSEQYF. This chain links TRBV20-1 with TRBJ2-7, with D perhaps matching TRBD1 or TRBD2 (6 bases each). Per the germline V gene, CDR1 is DFQATT and CDR2 is SNEGSKA (reference sequence). Between the trimmed V and J ends, which lost 5 bases and 6 bases, there was a span of 11 bases. This CDR3 is built from 11 residues.

The chain employs TRBV29-1 and TRBJ1-5; the match to TRBD1 covers 9 bases. Germline assignment: CDR1 SQVTM and CDR2 ANQGSEA. The CDR3 totals 14 residues. Trimming cost V 7 bases and J 1 base; bases outside gene matches: 5. CDR3: CSARTGESNQPQHF. As DNA, the CDR3 is TGCAGCGCCCGGACAGGGGAGAGCAATCAGCCCCAGCATTTT.

V usage is TRBV29-1 and J usage is TRBJ1-2, with D perhaps matching TRBD1 (5 bases). This CDR3 region has 15 residues. V lost 0 bases, J lost 6 bases, and 17 bases lay in between. Germline CDR1 is SQVTM and CDR2 is ANQGSEA. Written as DNA, the CDR3 is TGCAGCGTTGAAGACCTACTCGACAGTTTCCATGGCTACACCTTC. Its protein product is CSVEDLLDSFHGYTF.

The chain uses TRBV6-1 and TRBJ1-2; D is uncertain. Germline lookup yields CDR1 MNHNS and CDR2 SASEGT. V was pared by 9 bases and J by 1 base, with 9 bases between. The CDR3 runs to 12 residues. CDR3 protein: CASRPNNYGYTF. The CDR3 DNA follows: TGTGCCAGTAGACCGAATAACTATGGCTACACCTTC.

A few counts support this clone. The same CDR3 also results from other DNA sequences found in this sample. The chain carries TRBV29-1 and TRBJ1-1; tentative D call: TRBD1 (6 bases). V shed 4 bases and J shed 0 bases, with 9 bases lying between them. The CDR3 totals 13 residues. Germline V gives CDR1 SQVTM, CDR2 ANQGSEA. CDR3: CSVAGTMNTEAFF. The CDR3 DNA sequence: TGCAGCGTTGCCGGGACAATGAACACTGAAGCTTTCTTT.

J is TRBJ2-2 and V is TRBV2, with 7 bases identical to TRBD1. Unmatched junction bases numbered 4, after V lost 5 bases and J lost 7 bases. Germline-derived CDR1 and CDR2 are SNHLY and FYNNEI. The CDR3 has 13 residues. The DNA of the CDR3 is TGTGCCAGCAGTCCTCAGGGGGACGGGGAGCTGTTTTTT. This gives the protein CASSPQGDGELFF.

The gene calls are TRBV6-5 and TRBJ1-4; 7 nucleotides align to TRBD1. The CDR3 has 13 amino acids. Unmatched junction bases numbered 6, after V lost 6 bases and J lost 8 bases. Germline lookup yields CDR1 MNHEY and CDR2 SVGAGI. DNA for the CDR3: TGTGCCAGCAGGCCCCCGACAGGGGAAAAACTGTTTTTT. The encoded protein is CASRPPTGEKLFF.

This chain uses TRBV11-2 with TRBJ2-7; 7 nucleotides agree with TRBD1. The germline V gene has CDR1 SGHAT and CDR2 FQNNGV. CDR3 length equals 14 residues. The J segment lost 7 bases and the V segment lost 3 bases, leaving 9 bases of the junction unmatched. The CDR3 nucleotides read TGTGCCAGCAGCTTCGAACTTTTACAGGGGGAGCAGTACTTC. Protein product: CASSFELLQGEQYF.

This rearrangement joins TRBV6-5 to TRBJ1-1; D is uncertain. The CDR3 extends over 9 amino acids. V was clipped by 7 bases and J by 7 bases, with 4 bases between them. From germline, CDR1 is MNHEY and CDR2 SVGAGI. The CDR3 is CASNNEAFF. In nucleotides, the CDR3 is TGTGCCAGCAATAATGAAGCTTTCTTT.

The gene calls are TRBV5-4 and TRBJ2-1; D might be TRBD2 (5 bases). Germline CDR1 SGHNT, CDR2 YYREEE (reference sequence). The CDR3 runs 14 residues. V lost 0 bases, J lost 7 bases, and 11 bases lay in between. The CDR3 DNA sequence: TGTGCCAGCAGCTTGGTCCAGGAGGAGAATGAGCAGTTCTTC. Translation: CASSLVQEENEQFF.

This clone appeared a single time. The DNA of the CDR3 is TGCAGCGTTCCCGCGACTAGCGGTAATGAGCAGTTCTTC. It specifies CSVPATSGNEQFF. J is TRBJ2-1 and V is TRBV29-1; 9 bases match TRBD2. Germline V lookup: CDR1 SQVTM, CDR2 ANQGSEA. With 5 bases clipped from V and 7 bases from J, the junction kept 6 bases outside the gene matches. CDR3 size: 13 residues.

This chain joins TRBV5-4 and TRBJ2-2; no definite D call. The V and J ends lost 4 bases and 1 base respectively, with 14 bases between them. Germline lookup yields CDR1 SGHNT and CDR2 YYREEE (reference sequence). The CDR3 is 16 amino acids. CDR3 amino acids: CASSPDHILNTGELFF. CDR3 coding DNA: TGTGCCAGCAGCCCGGACCATATCTTGAACACCGGGGAGCTGTTTTTT. The variable domain in full, with the rest retrieved from reference TRBV5-4 and TRBJ2-2, is ETGVTQSPTHLIKTRGQQVTLRCSSQSGHNTVSWYQQALGQGPQFIFQYYREEENGRGNFPPRFSGLQFPNYSSELNVNALELDDSALYLCASSPDHILNTGELFFGEGSRLTVL.

The V and J genes are TRBV29-1 and TRBJ2-4; 9 bases are shared with TRBD1. The germline CDR1 and CDR2 sequences are SQVTM and ANQGSEA. The CDR3 loop spans 15 amino acids. J lost 8 bases, V lost 7 bases, and 15 bases had no gene match. CDR3 region: CSATLPGQGVYIQYF. CDR3 coding DNA: TGCAGCGCAACACTACCGGGACAGGGTGTATACATTCAGTACTTC.

V is TRBV29-1 and J is TRBJ2-3; TRBD2 agrees at 7 bases. The V and J ends lost 7 bases and 2 bases, in that order; junction bases with no gene match: 3. The CDR3 contains 12 residues. Germline V gives CDR1 SQVTM, CDR2 ANQGSEA. CDR3 DNA: TGCAGCGCGCGGGGGATCACAGATACGCAGTATTTT. It yields the protein CSARGITDTQYF.

CDR3 nucleotide sequence: TGCAGCGCCTTGATCTATGAGCAGTTCTTC. This translates into CSALIYEQFF. This sequence joins TRBV29-1 and TRBJ2-1; no clear D gene. The CDR3 contains 10 residues. CDR1 is SQVTM and CDR2 is ANQGSEA in the germline V gene. The V end was cut by 7 bases, the J end by 8 bases, with 9 bases between.

This clone was seen a few times. The chain links TRBV2 to TRBJ2-1; the D gene is possibly TRBD2 (6 bases). Germline lookup yields CDR1 SNHLY and CDR2 FYNNEI. Trimming stripped 7 bases from V and 11 bases from J, with 9 bases between. This CDR3 is built from 10 residues. CDR3 residues: CASKLAQQFF. The CDR3 region has the DNA TGTGCCAGCAAACTAGCTCAGCAGTTCTTC.

This clone appeared once. V is TRBV29-1 and J is TRBJ1-2, with D tentatively TRBD1 (5 bases). Per the germline V gene, CDR1 is SQVTM and CDR2 is ANQGSEA. The CDR3 totals 15 residues. V was shortened by 3 bases and J by 0 bases, with 14 bases between the two germline ends. This CDR3 is CSVDGPGGANYGYTF. The CDR3 nucleotides are TGCAGCGTTGACGGCCCGGGGGGAGCTAACTATGGCTACACCTTC.

The rearrangement uses TRBV2 and TRBJ1-1; a possible D gene is TRBD1 (6 bases). The CDR3 covers 17 residues. The germline CDR1 and CDR2 sequences are SNHLY and FYNNEI. Between the trimmed V and J ends, which lost 3 bases and 4 bases, there was a span of 21 bases. As DNA, the CDR3 is TGTGCCAGCAGTGATAATGTGGGAGGTCTCAGGGGCACTGAAGCTTTCTTT. Encoded protein: CASSDNVGGLRGTEAFF.

This clone was recorded at least ten times. The V call is TRBV4-3, the J call TRBJ1-1; possible D gene TRBD1, 6 bases. The germline V gene has CDR1 LGHNA and CDR2 YSLEER. This CDR3 has 12 residues. V was shortened by 4 bases and J by 8 bases, with 11 bases between the two germline ends. The CDR3 here is CASSPGAGEAFF. The CDR3, as DNA: TGCGCCAGCAGCCCGGGGGCAGGGGAAGCTTTCTTT.

This clone was picked up a small number of times. V usage is TRBV19 and J usage is TRBJ2-7; TRBD2 matches at 7 bases. The trim removed 5 bases at V and 0 bases at J, leaving 4 bases unmatched. Germline CDR1 and CDR2: LNHDA and SQIVND (reference sequence). This CDR3 is built from 14 residues. The CDR3 spells CASSPAGTSYEQYF. The DNA of the CDR3 is TGTGCCAGTAGTCCAGCGGGGACCTCCTACGAGCAGTACTTC.

This clone was counted only a few times. The rearrangement uses TRBV29-1 and TRBJ2-1; D gene unclear. Between the trimmed V and J ends, which lost 4 bases and 2 bases, there was a span of 9 bases. The CDR3 is 13 residues long. Germline V gene lookup returns CDR1 SQVTM and CDR2 ANQGSEA. CDR3 loop: CSVGQRTYNEQFF. CDR3 nucleotides: TGCAGCGTTGGTCAACGGACCTACAATGAGCAGTTCTTC.

The rearrangement links TRBV12-5 to TRBJ2-3, with D hard to call. With 0 bases removed from V and 0 bases from J, the gap between germline ends came to 10 bases. This CDR3 is 16 amino acids long. Germline CDR1 and CDR2: LGHNT and FRNRAP. CDR3 DNA: TGTGCTAGTGGTTTGGTACTCAGAACTAGCACAGATACGCAGTATTTT. Translating it yields CASGLVLRTSTDTQYF.

The rearrangement joins TRBV7-2 to TRBJ2-7; no definite D call. This CDR3 region has 13 residues. Germline CDR1 reads SGHTA; CDR2 reads FQGNSA. V was clipped by 1 base and J by 2 bases, with 6 bases between them. The CDR3 here is CASSLGTTYEQYF. CDR3 in DNA: TGTGCCAGCAGCTTAGGTACTACCTACGAGCAGTACTTC.

The V call is TRBV5-6, the J call TRBJ2-5; D is uncertain. V shed 5 bases and J shed 4 bases, with 27 bases lying between them. CDR1 is SGHDT, CDR2 YYEEEE, per germline. The CDR3 contains 18 residues. The CDR3 reads CASSKALGRTESGETQYF. The CDR3 nucleotides read TGTGCCAGCAGTAAAGCCTTGGGCAGGACGGAGTCTGGAGAGACCCAGTACTTC.

V usage is TRBV7-2 and J usage is TRBJ1-2, with 7 nucleotides matching TRBD1. V was pared by 1 base and J by 7 bases, with 0 bases of the junction left unmatched. The CDR3 contains 12 residues. Germline V lookup: CDR1 SGHTA, CDR2 FQGNSA. This chain's CDR3 is CASSLEGAGYTF. The CDR3 bases are TGTGCCAGCAGCTTAGAGGGGGCTGGCTACACCTTC.